Reported below is one T cell receptor beta chain. The antigen remains unidentified. In terms of origin and age, donors were healthy Caucasian individuals from Russia aged 6 to 90. Every sample yielded at least 6.5 million isolated PBMCs. Germline loops: CDR1 LGHNA, CDR2 YSLEER. Losses at the gene ends were 0 bases for V and 7 bases for J; bases not matched to a gene: 10. There are 17 residues in the CDR3. This sample was taken from a study of blood T cells in healthy people across ages. A second PCR, run for about 7 to 12 cycles, used a sample-barcoded 5' primer plus a J-beta primer mix. TCRdb called the 5' RACE reads again in MiXCR, with one record for every CDR3 protein. The table has over 1.5 million distinct CDR3 sequences, approximately 50% seen once. Points from the study as a whole: With age, beta diversity per million T cells declined roughly linearly, significantly by 30 to 40.

The sequencing sample was made of blood. The source of this sequence is a woman aged 40 to 55 in good health. This chain joins TRBV4-3 and TRBJ2-1; 9 bases align to TRBD2. CDR3 DNA sequence: TGCGCCAGCAGCCAAGAGACTGGCGGGGGGGCTCGAAATGAGCAGTTCTTC. This codes for CASSQETGGGARNEQFF.